This T cell receptor beta chain was captured in a study of T cells after posttransplantation cyclophosphamide. Study-level results: After PTCy, TRB diversity resembled that of CNI/methotrexate controls. TRB overlap between skin or GI tissue T cells and blood was limited.

The table came from immunoSEQ multiplex PCR; TCRdb's copy has only in-frame clones and leaves some out. The repertoire consists of approximately 5,400 clones, none detected only once. Cyclophosphamide on days +3 and +4 followed busulfan-fludarabine conditioning and a marrow graft. This clone has a count of ten or more. The target antigen is unknown. This receptor was identified in a female patient between 30 and 39 years old who received an allogeneic stem cell transplant from an unrelated donor, was CMV-positive, and had acute and chronic GVHD. Certain T cells may be donor cells from the graft. The material was PBMCs, obtained after allogeneic stem cell transplant with posttransplant cyclophosphamide.

DNA for the CDR3: TGTGCCAGCAGCCGAGCGACTCTGAACACTGAAGCTTTCTTT. As protein: CASSRATLNTEAFF. The chain couples TRBV9 to TRBJ1-1; the D is unclear. Trimming cost V 4 bases and J 0 bases, with 10 bases left between them. CDR1 is SGDLS and CDR2 is YYNGEE in the germline V gene. The length of the CDR3 is 14 residues.